Following are 6 T cell receptor beta chains from one sample sequenced in a study of cytomegalovirus exposure and HLA in healthy donors. A multiplex PCR was run with 60 Vbeta primers and 13 Jbeta primers. Some clones are missing from TCRdb's copy, which holds only in-frame ones; the method was immunoSEQ multiplex PCR. The sample shows about 140,000 clones, 65% to 80% of them seen only once. What was sequenced was PBMCs. All receptors derive from a male donor in good health and CMV-seropositive.

The J gene is TRBJ2-2, the V gene TRBV7-3, with TRBD2 identical over 8 bases. Losses at the gene ends were 4 bases for V and 1 base for J; bases not matched to a gene: 5. There are 16 residues in the CDR3. CDR1 and CDR2 from the germline V gene are SGHTA and FQGTGA. CDR3 sequence (DNA): TGTGCCAGCAGCTCGCCGGCGGGGGGGAACACCGGGGAGCTGTTTTTT. Residues: CASSSPAGGNTGELFF. The full variable domain, rest sourced from reference TRBV7-3 and TRBJ2-2, is GAGVSQTPSNKVTEKGKYVELRCDPISGHTALYWYRQSLGQGPEFLIYFQGTGAADDSGLPNDRFFAVRPEGSVSTLKIQRTERGDSAVYLCASSSPAGGNTGELFFGEGSRLTVL.

The rearrangement joins TRBV9 to TRBJ1-3, with TRBD1 matching over 10 bases. With 4 bases clipped from V and 8 bases from J, the junction kept 15 bases outside the gene matches. Germline lookup yields CDR1 SGDLS and CDR2 YYNGEE. The CDR3 extends over 17 amino acids. The CDR3 coding sequence is TGTGCCAGCAGCCTTGTTCGGAGCCCCGGGACAGGGGACACCATATATTTT. It is translated as CASSLVRSPGTGDTIYF.

The chain employs TRBV7-9 and TRBJ2-3; possible D gene TRBD2, 5 bases. CDR1 is SEHNR, CDR2 FQNEAQ, per germline (reference sequence). V lost 5 bases, J lost 3 bases, and 12 bases lay in between. The CDR3 runs to 14 residues. In DNA form, the CDR3 reads TGTGCCAGCAGCCCCTTCGGGGAGACAGATACGCAGTATTTT. Amino acids: CASSPFGETDTQYF.

This clone was seen only once. The J gene is TRBJ2-7, the V gene TRBV7-9; TRBD1 agrees at 8 bases. The germline V gene has CDR1 SEHNR and CDR2 FQNEAQ (reference sequence). J lost 6 bases, V lost 2 bases, and 6 bases had no gene match. This CDR3 is built from 14 residues. This chain's CDR3 is CASSLWTGTFEQYF. The CDR3 DNA is TGTGCCAGCAGCTTATGGACAGGGACCTTCGAGCAGTACTTC.

This chain joins TRBV5-4 and TRBJ2-5; D gene unclear. With 0 bases removed from V and 1 base from J, the gap between germline ends came to 10 bases. The CDR3 contains 15 residues. Germline CDR1 and CDR2: SGHNT and YYREEE (reference sequence). The DNA of the CDR3 is TGTGCCAGCAGCTTGGGAACGGTAGTCCAAGAGACCCAGTACTTC. It is translated as CASSLGTVVQETQYF.

The chain has TRBV4-3 and TRBJ2-1; TRBD2 matches at 9 bases. V was pared by 5 bases and J by 4 bases, with 6 bases of the junction left unmatched. The CDR3 sequence is 15 residues long. CDR1 is LGHNA and CDR2 is YSLEER in the germline V gene. DNA for the CDR3: TGCGCCAGCAGCGGTAGACTAGCGGCTTACAATGAGCAGTTCTTC. Protein sequence: CASSGRLAAYNEQFF.